This T cell receptor (beta chain) came from a study of spatial heterogeneity in lung cancer. The time point is: sample taken at primary tumor resection. Trimming removed 7 bases from V and 5 bases from J, with 14 bases in between. This CDR3 has 13 amino acids. Per the germline V gene, CDR1 is WNHNN and CDR2 is SYGVQD (reference sequence). This clonotype has ten or more counts. Each TCR cDNA molecule carried a unique molecular identifier. TCRdb re-called the 5' RACE reads through MiXCR, storing one row per CDR3 protein. The sample has roughly 80,000 distinct CDR3 sequences; under 8.5% are singletons. This receptor was obtained from a male donor with early-stage non-small cell lung cancer. The chain has TRBV10-1 and TRBJ1-1; D is perhaps TRBD1 (6 bases). The material sequenced was PBMCs, taken at surgery. This CDR3 reads CASKWGAGTEAFF. The CDR3 coding sequence is TGCGCCAGCAAGTGGGGGGCCGGGACTGAAGCTTTCTTT.